This T cell receptor beta chain is drawn from a study of neurological immune-mediated disorders. Study-wide background: Relapsing-remitting patients made up about 90% of the 34 multiple sclerosis patients, and secondary progressive patients made up 3. Whole-study findings and limits: The authors found no clinical or MRI feature associated with the multiple sclerosis repertoire cluster. HTLV-1-associated myelopathy displayed the greatest TCR clonal expansion, and multiple sclerosis exhibited the smallest, lower than that of healthy controls.

This clonotype was counted ten times or more. Its target is not known. cDNA synthesis was performed by 5'RACE with 10-nucleotide random UMIs. TCRdb reanalysed the 5' RACE reads using MiXCR and keeps one entry per CDR3 protein. In the table there are roughly 75,000 distinct CDR3 sequences, approximately 2.8% of which are singletons. Deletions cut 0 bases from V and 5 bases from J, with 16 bases between. The germline CDR1 and CDR2 sequences are DFQATT and SNEGSKA (reference sequence). The CDR3 sequence is 16 residues long. Sequencing was done on a sample of PBMCs. J is TRBJ2-2 and V is TRBV20-1, with D possibly TRBD2 on 5 matching bases. This TCR was sampled from a woman under 40 with multiple sclerosis. The CDR3 DNA reads as TGCAGTGCTAGAGATTTTGGCGGCCCGGGGACCGGGGAGCTGTTTTTT. Protein product: CSARDFGGPGTGELFF.